The table lists the clone carrying this T cell receptor (beta chain) with many counts. Preparation of the TCRbeta library was carried out with unique molecular identifiers. TCRdb reprocessed the PCR reads via MiXCR and lists one record per CDR3 protein. The repertoire holds 200,000 to 300,000 distinct CDR3 sequences, with approximately 12% as singletons. The data originate from a study of T-cell reconstitution after alpha-beta-depleted transplantation in children. This CDR3 region has 15 residues. The ends were cut back, 1 base at V and 0 bases at J, with 7 bases in the middle. Looked up from germline, CDR1 is SGHTA and CDR2 is FQGNSA.

This sample comprised PBMCs from the stem cell graft donor, obtained from the stem cell graft. The sequence derives from a human donor who donated a stem cell graft to a child with acute lymphoblastic leukemia. The V call is TRBV7-2, the J call TRBJ1-3; no clear D gene. CDR3: CASSLESRSGNTIYF. The CDR3 DNA reads as TGTGCCAGCAGCTTAGAATCTCGCTCTGGAAACACCATATATTTT.